A selection of T cell receptor beta chains follows, all from one sample in a study of cytomegalovirus exposure and HLA in healthy donors. Clones were sequenced by immunoSEQ multiplex PCR, and TCRdb holds only the in-frame ones, with some missing. The sample consists of roughly 120,000 clones, around 9% of them appearing once. Material: PBMCs. These receptors originate from a man aged 40-50 years in good health and CMV-seronegative. The CDR3 runs from the conserved cysteine through the conserved F or W. A D gene is named only where the DNA matches it firmly. A clone size is listed for some rows: how often the clone was seen (once, few, many), or a class if it is expanded.

j_call,clone_size,v_call,d_call,cdr3_nt,cdr3_aa
TRBJ2-7,.,TRBV6-5,.,TGTGCCAGCAGTTCCCTACAGGGCTACGAGCAGTACTTC,CASSSLQGYEQYF
TRBJ1-1,many,TRBV6-4,TRBD1,TGTGCCAGCAGGGCGGGACAGTCGAACACTGAAGCTTTCTTT,CASRAGQSNTEAFF
TRBJ2-1,.,TRBV21-1,.,TGTGCCAGCAGCTCCCGGACAGGGCCTAATGAGCAGTTCTTC,CASSSRTGPNEQFF
TRBJ2-3,.,TRBV7-9,.,TGTGCCAGCAGCTTAAGCCCAAGTTTCACAGATACGCAGTATTTT,CASSLSPSFTDTQYF
TRBJ1-1,few,TRBV14,.,TGTGCCAGCAGCCCCACCCAGGGGTTCACTGAAGCTTTCTTT,CASSPTQGFTEAFF
TRBJ2-2,.,TRBV6-1,TRBD1,TGTGCCAGCAGCACGACAGGGGAAACCGGGGAGCTGTTTTTT,CASSTTGETGELFF
TRBJ2-6,.,TRBV5-1,.,TGCGCCAGCAGCTTGGAGGGACAACACTCTGGGGCCAACGTCCTGACTTTC,CASSLEGQHSGANVLTF
TRBJ1-2,.,TRBV29-1,.,TGCAGCGTTTTCACTAACTATGGCTACACCTTC,CSVFTNYGYTF
TRBJ2-3,few,TRBV28,.,TGTGCCAGCGCCCTCTTATCTTACGGGGGCACAGATACGCAGTATTTT,CASALLSYGGTDTQYF
TRBJ2-2,few,TRBV13,.,TGTGCCAGCAGCTCCGAAATCACAGGGTCCGGGGAGCTGTTTTTT,CASSSEITGSGELFF
TRBJ1-3,.,TRBV5-1,.,TGCGCCAGCAGCTTCCCGACAGCCTCTGGAAACACCATATATTTT,CASSFPTASGNTIYF
TRBJ2-1,.,TRBV6-5,.,TGTGCCAGCAGTTACTCGAGAGGTGAAGAGCAGTTCTTC,CASSYSRGEEQFF
TRBJ1-4,.,TRBV7-8,.,TGTGCCAGCAGCTTAGGAGGCAGGGTTCATGAAAAACTGTTTTTT,CASSLGGRVHEKLFF
TRBJ2-7,few,TRBV15,.,TGTGCCACCAGCAGTAACAGATTTATCTACGAGCAGTACTTC,CATSSNRFIYEQYF
TRBJ2-7,.,TRBV9,TRBD1,TGTGCCAGCAGCGTAGGGGACAGGGGCTACGAGCAGTACTTC,CASSVGDRGYEQYF
TRBJ1-5,.,TRBV27,TRBD1,TGTGCCAGCACCCCTGAAGACAGGGGACGTAATCAGCCCCAGCATTTT,CASTPEDRGRNQPQHF
TRBJ1-6,.,TRBV2,.,TGTGCCAGCTGGGGGGAGAGCTCCTATAATTCACCCCTCCACTTT,CASWGESSYNSPLHF